The 15 T cell receptor beta chains reported below all come from one sample, sequenced in a study of beta chain features in type 1 diabetes. The whole isolated RNA underwent reverse transcription, so sequencing captured expressed TCRB transcripts. Only in-frame clones appear in the TCRdb table, and some are missing; sequencing was by immunoSEQ multiplex PCR. The table lists roughly 310,000 clones, approximately 11% of them singletons. Material for sequencing was naive CD4+ T cells from blood. All receptors come from a woman aged 30 to 39 in good health.

This clone showed up just a few times. The gene calls are TRBV25-1 and TRBJ2-2; no reliable D call. Germline V gene data show CDR1 as MGHDK and CDR2 as SYGVNS. V dropped 4 bases and J dropped 3 bases, with 9 bases sitting between them. The CDR3 covers 14 residues. CDR3 loop: CASSAGYDTGELFF. For the CDR3, the DNA is TGTGCCAGCAGTGCCGGGTATGACACCGGGGAGCTGTTTTTT.

A few counts support this clone. The rearrangement links TRBV7-2 to TRBJ2-5, with 8 bases identical to TRBD2. This CDR3 is 17 amino acids long. CDR1 is SGHTA, CDR2 FQGNSA, per germline. With 0 bases clipped from V and 1 base from J, the junction kept 7 bases outside the gene matches. CDR3 protein: CASSLALNSGVQETQYF. In DNA, the CDR3 is TGTGCCAGCAGCTTAGCTTTAAATAGCGGGGTCCAAGAGACCCAGTACTTC.

The V call is TRBV6-6, the J call TRBJ1-2, with 10 bases aligning to TRBD1. The CDR3 consists of 15 residues. The V and J ends lost 6 bases and 7 bases, in that order; junction bases with no gene match: 11. Germline values: CDR1 MNHNY, CDR2 SVGAGI (reference sequence). The CDR3 DNA reads TGTGCCAGCAGGACAACCGGGACAGGGGTCGGTGGCTACACCTTC. Translating it yields CASRTTGTGVGGYTF.

V usage is TRBV9 and J usage is TRBJ2-1; a weak D match, TRBD2 (5 bases). V was clipped by 6 bases and J by 0 bases, with 13 bases between them. CDR3 length equals 15 residues. Germline V gene lookup returns CDR1 SGDLS and CDR2 YYNGEE. The CDR3 DNA sequence: TGTGCCAGCACGCCGGGGAGAAGCTCCTACAATGAGCAGTTCTTC. Amino acids: CASTPGRSSYNEQFF.

This clone was counted only a few times. The chain recombines TRBV30 with TRBJ1-5, with unresolved D. Germline assignment: CDR1 GTSNPN and CDR2 SVGIG (reference sequence). The CDR3 covers 14 residues. Trimming took 1 base from V and 2 from J, leaving 9 bases between them. The CDR3 spells CAWSASAGNQPQHF. The CDR3 DNA reads TGTGCCTGGAGTGCAAGTGCAGGCAATCAGCCCCAGCATTTT.

This clone was detected a few times. CDR3 DNA sequence: TGTGCCAGCAGTTTTGGAGGGGCAAGCTACGAGCAGTACTTC. Translated: CASSFGGASYEQYF. The gene calls are TRBV28 and TRBJ2-7; TRBD2 might be the D (6 bases). CDR3 length: 14 amino acids. Between the trimmed V and J ends, which lost 3 bases and 3 bases, there was a span of 12 bases. CDR1 is MDHEN, CDR2 SYDVKM, per germline.

This clone occurred a few times. The J gene is TRBJ2-4, the V gene TRBV29-1; 9 nucleotides match TRBD1. V lost 6 bases to trimming and J lost 3 bases; unmatched junction nucleotides: 9. The CDR3 has 15 residues. CDR1 is SQVTM and CDR2 is ANQGSEA in the germline V gene. CDR3 bases: TGCAGCGTGGTTAGGGACAGGGTTTACAAAAACATTCAGTACTTC. Residues: CSVVRDRVYKNIQYF.

This clone occurred a few times. The V and J genes are TRBV30 and TRBJ2-6; TRBD1 matches at 7 bases. CDR1 GTSNPN and CDR2 SVGIG come from the germline V gene (reference sequence). The CDR3 extends over 17 amino acids. Germline trimming cut 1 base from V and 0 bases from J; bases unmatched to any gene: 6. CDR3 in amino acids: CAWSEGQRASGANVLTF. The CDR3 DNA sequence: TGTGCCTGGAGTGAGGGACAGAGGGCCTCTGGGGCCAACGTCCTGACTTTC.

The V gene is TRBV9, the J gene TRBJ2-5; TRBD2 matches at 13 bases. This CDR3 comprises 15 residues. J lost 6 bases, V lost 2 bases, and 4 bases had no gene match. CDR1 and CDR2 (germline): SGDLS, YYNGEE. CDR3 DNA: TGTGCCAGCAGCGTTTCGGGACTAGCGGGACAGACCCAGTACTTC. Translating gives CASSVSGLAGQTQYF. The full variable domain, rest sourced from reference TRBV9 and TRBJ2-5, is DSGVTQTPKHLITATGQRVTLRCSPRSGDLSVYWYQQSLDQGLQFLIQYYNGEERAKGNILERFSAQQFPDLHSELNLSSLELGDSALYFCASSVSGLAGQTQYFGPGTRLLVL.

In its sample, this clone was seen a few times. The chain recombines TRBV7-2 with TRBJ1-5, with D possibly TRBD1 on 6 matching bases. CDR3 length: 18 residues. V was pared by 2 bases and J by 5 bases, with 22 bases between. The germline V gene encodes CDR1 SGHTA and CDR2 FQGNSA. The CDR3 protein is CASSLYGNRNRVDQPQHF. CDR3 bases: TGTGCCAGCAGCTTATATGGCAATAGGAACAGGGTGGATCAGCCCCAGCATTTT.

This clone was picked up a small number of times. The chain links TRBV11-2 to TRBJ2-7; a weak D match, TRBD2 (7 bases). From germline, CDR1 is SGHAT and CDR2 FQNNGV. V shed 5 bases and J shed 2 bases, with 16 bases lying between them. The CDR3 totals 15 residues. In DNA form, the CDR3 reads TGTGCCAGCAGCCCAAACGAGGGGGGGACCTACGAGCAGTACTTC. Amino acid sequence: CASSPNEGGTYEQYF.

J is TRBJ2-4 and V is TRBV7-8; the match to TRBD2 covers 13 bases. This CDR3 is built from 18 residues. Germline CDR1 and CDR2: SGHVS and FQNEAQ. The V gene end was trimmed by 5 bases and the J gene end by 3 bases; junction bases not matched to a gene: 10. The CDR3 sequence is CASSRRTSGRLGKNIQYF. The CDR3 nucleotides are TGTGCCAGCAGCCGCCGGACTAGCGGGAGATTGGGCAAAAACATTCAGTACTTC. The entire variable domain, with the rest obtained from reference TRBV7-8 and TRBJ2-4, is as follows: GAGVSQSPRYKVAKRGQDVALRCDPISGHVSLFWYQQALGQGPEFLTYFQNEAQLDKSGLPSDRFFAERPEGSVSTLKIQRTQQEDSAVYLCASSRRTSGRLGKNIQYFGAGTRLSVL.

In this sample, this clone turned up a few times. J is TRBJ1-2 and V is TRBV25-1; D ambiguous. Trimming took 0 bases from V and 1 from J, leaving 3 bases between them. The V gene's germline CDR1 is MGHDK and CDR2 SYGVNS. The CDR3 runs to 13 residues. The CDR3 sequence: CASSEYHNYGYTF. The CDR3 coding sequence is TGTGCCAGCAGTGAATACCATAACTATGGCTACACCTTC.

V gene TRBV7-3 combines with J gene TRBJ2-1; no clear D. Trimming took 4 bases from V and 3 from J, leaving 13 bases between them. Germline CDR1 and CDR2: SGHTA and FQGTGA. The CDR3 has 15 residues. DNA of the CDR3: TGTGCCAGCAGCTCCACCTATCGGAGCTACAATGAGCAGTTCTTC. As protein: CASSSTYRSYNEQFF.

In this sample, this clone turned up a few times. CDR3 coding DNA: TGCAGCGCACTTGGGACAAAAAACACCGGGGAGCTGTTTTTT. This sequence encodes CSALGTKNTGELFF. The chain couples TRBV29-1 to TRBJ2-2; D might be TRBD1 (6 bases). Germline CDR1 and CDR2: SQVTM and ANQGSEA. V lost 7 bases to trimming and J lost 2 bases, with 14 bases between them. The CDR3 totals 14 residues.